These 25 T cell receptor beta chains were sequenced from one sample in a study of CD8+ T cells in alopecia areata. Sequencing templates came from extracted RNA that was reverse transcribed into cDNA. TCRdb's copy holds only in-frame clones and misses some; the assay was immunoSEQ multiplex PCR. The sample lists tens of thousands of clones, about 96% occurring once. Source: CD8+ T cells sorted from blood, taken at week 0. Receptors were obtained from a human donor with alopecia areata.

The CDR3 protein is CASSSGETEAFF. The CDR3 DNA reads TGTGCCAGCAGCTCAGGGGAAACTGAAGCTTTCTTT. This chain joins TRBV7-9 and TRBJ1-1; D may be TRBD1 (6 bases). Trimming took off 4 bases at V and 5 bases at J, with 8 bases between the two ends. The CDR3 has 12 amino acids. Germline-derived CDR1 and CDR2 are SEHNR and FQNEAQ (reference sequence).

The rearrangement uses TRBV4-3 and TRBJ2-1; no clear D gene. The germline gives CDR1 LGHNA, CDR2 YSLEER. V lost 0 bases, J lost 7 bases, and 13 bases lay in between. This CDR3 spans 15 amino acids. The DNA for the CDR3 is TGCGCCAGCAGCCAAGATAAGGCAGGCGGTAATGAGCAGTTCTTC. Amino acid sequence: CASSQDKAGGNEQFF.

The chain links TRBV21-1 to TRBJ2-5; no DNA check was done on the table's D call, TRBD1. TRBV21-1 is termed a pseudogene. The CDR3 is made up of 14 amino acids. The CDR3 bases are TGTGCCAGCAGCGACAGAGGCCCCAGGGGGACCCAGTACTTC. It specifies CASSDRGPRGTQYF.

This chain joins TRBV2 and TRBJ2-7, with D uncertain. The CDR3 runs to 11 residues. With 5 bases removed from V and 4 bases from J, the gap between germline ends came to 6 bases. Germline CDR1 SNHLY, CDR2 FYNNEI. CDR3 in DNA: TGTGCCAGCAGTCCCTTGTACGAGCAGTACTTC. It encodes CASSPLYEQYF.

The chain combines TRBV9 with TRBJ2-5, with D possibly being TRBD2 (6 bases). CDR1 and CDR2 (germline): SGDLS, YYNGEE. Trimming shortened V by 0 bases and J by 5 bases, and 14 bases separated the two germline ends. The CDR3 has 15 residues. CDR3 DNA: TGTGCCAGCAGCGTAGAGGCTAGCGAAGGGGAGACCCAGTACTTC. Translation: CASSVEASEGETQYF.

Here the CDR3 reads CASSFDRGEKLFF. CDR3 DNA sequence: TGTGCCAGCAGCTTCGACAGGGGAGAAAAACTGTTTTTT. This chain links TRBV7-6 with TRBJ1-4; TRBD1 matches at 8 bases. The CDR3 is made up of 13 amino acids. The germline CDR1 and CDR2 sequences are SGHVS and FNYEAQ. J was trimmed by 8 bases and V by 3 bases; bases with no gene match: 2.

The CDR3 nucleotides read TGCGCCAGCAGCCAAGATCGAGGGGCTGGAAACACCATATATTTT. It yields the protein CASSQDRGAGNTIYF. The chain links TRBV4-3 to TRBJ1-3; the D gene is possibly TRBD1 (5 bases). The CDR3 has 15 amino acids. Germline V gene data show CDR1 as LGHNA and CDR2 as YSLEER. V was clipped by 0 bases and J by 2 bases, with 8 bases between them.

The chain couples TRBV30 to TRBJ2-7; D remains unclear. There are 12 residues in the CDR3. The V end was cut by 8 bases, the J end by 7 bases, with 18 bases between. Germline CDR1 and CDR2: GTSNPN and SVGIG (reference sequence). The CDR3 nucleotides read TGTGCCCTAGAGCCTCGGTCTGGGGAGCAGTACTTC. Translated, it gives CALEPRSGEQYF. The full variable domain, completed using reference TRBV30 and TRBJ2-7, is SQTIHQWPATLVQPVGSPLSLECTVEGTSNPNLYWYRQAAGRGLQLLFYSVGIGQISSEVPQNLSASRPQDRQFILSSKKLLLSDSGFYLCALEPRSGEQYFGPGTRLTVT.

The chain recombines TRBV6-5 with TRBJ2-7; D ambiguous. V shed 5 bases and J shed 5 bases, with 13 bases lying between them. The CDR3 length is 13 residues. Germline V lookup: CDR1 MNHEY, CDR2 SVGAGI. DNA of the CDR3: TGTGCCAGCAGTGAAGTCCGTAGCCACGAGCAGTACTTC. Translating it yields CASSEVRSHEQYF.

The chain couples TRBV4-1 to TRBJ2-7, with no clear D. CDR1 is MGHRA and CDR2 is YSYEKL in the germline V gene. This CDR3 is built from 13 residues. Trimming stripped 0 bases from V and 5 bases from J, with 8 bases between. DNA for the CDR3: TGCGCCAGCAGCCAAGATAAGTACAACGAGCAGTACTTC. Translating it yields CASSQDKYNEQYF.

This sequence joins TRBV11-1 and TRBJ1-1; weak D call: TRBD1 (5 bases). Germline V CDR1 and CDR2: SGHAT, FQDESV (reference sequence). Trimming stripped 1 base from V and 4 bases from J, with 13 bases between. The CDR3 has 15 amino acids. CDR3 DNA: TGTGCCAGCAGCTTAGTAGGGGAACTCAGCACTGAAGCTTTCTTT. Amino acids: CASSLVGELSTEAFF. The entire variable domain, with the rest obtained from reference TRBV11-1 and TRBJ1-1, is as follows: EAEVAQSPRYKITEKSQAVAFWCDPISGHATLYWYRQILGQGPELLVQFQDESVVDDSQLPKDRFSAERLKGVDSTLKIQPAELGDSAMYLCASSLVGELSTEAFFGQGTRLTVV.

Points on this clone: A junction end diverges from the germline sequence, so it may reflect a read error. Additional DNA sequences in this sample encode the identical CDR3. This chain connects TRBV29-1 to TRBJ2-7, with a possible D match to TRBD1 (5 bases). This CDR3 spans 11 amino acids. CDR1 and CDR2 from the germline V gene are SQVTM and ANQGSEA. The CDR3 DNA sequence: TGCAGCGTCGAAGACAGCTACGAGCAGTACTTC. This sequence encodes CSVEDSYEQYF.

This sequence joins TRBV27 and TRBJ2-5; weak D call: TRBD1 (5 bases). The CDR3 is 15 residues long. V was pared by 5 bases and J by 2 bases, with 15 bases between. Germline V gene sequence: CDR1 MNHEY, CDR2 SMNVEV (reference sequence). DNA for the CDR3: TGTGCCAGCAGTGACAGAGTCACAACTCAAGAGACCCAGTACTTC. Amino acid sequence: CASSDRVTTQETQYF.

This chain links TRBV7-9 with TRBJ2-5, with a possible D match to TRBD2 (6 bases). Trimming pared 1 base from V and 1 base from J, leaving 10 bases between. Germline-derived CDR1 and CDR2 are SEHNR and FQNEAQ (reference sequence). The CDR3 extends over 15 amino acids. CDR3 coding DNA: TGTGCCAGCAGCTTAGGCGTAGCGGCCCAAGAGACCCAGTACTTC. Its translation: CASSLGVAAQETQYF. The variable domain in full, with the rest retrieved from reference TRBV7-9 and TRBJ2-5, is DTGVSQNPRHKITKRGQNVTFRCDPISEHNRLYWYRQTLGQGPEFLTYFQNEAQLEKSRLLSDRFSAERPKGSFSTLEIQRTEQGDSAMYLCASSLGVAAQETQYFGPGTRLLVL.

The V and J genes are TRBV4-1 and TRBJ1-2; D unclear. Germline V CDR1 and CDR2: MGHRA, YSYEKL. This CDR3 is built from 16 residues. V gave up 0 bases and J gave up 0 bases, with 11 bases separating them. As DNA, the CDR3 is TGCGCCAGCAGCCAAGATAGTACCGTAGCTAACTATGGCTACACCTTC. It is translated as CASSQDSTVANYGYTF.

The rearrangement joins TRBV7-2 to TRBJ2-7, with D unclear. V lost 3 bases to trimming and J lost 2 bases, with 14 bases between them. CDR1 is SGHTA and CDR2 is FQGNSA in the germline V gene. The CDR3 contains 15 residues. DNA for the CDR3: TGTGCCAGCAGCTTGTTGTTGGCTTCCCCCTACGAGCAGTACTTC. The encoded protein is CASSLLLASPYEQYF.

This chain uses TRBV5-1 with TRBJ2-5; 9 nucleotides match TRBD2. The V gene's germline CDR1 is SGHRS and CDR2 YFSETQ. This CDR3 is built from 15 residues. V trimming: 1 base; J trimming: 10 bases; junction bases outside the gene matches: 11. CDR3 region: CASSLFPSGVEDQYF. CDR3 bases: TGCGCCAGCAGCTTGTTCCCTAGCGGGGTTGAGGACCAGTACTTC.

As for this clone: The junction departs from the called germline gene at one end, perhaps through a read error. The chain joins TRBV7-7 to TRBJ2-5, with TRBD2 matching 9 bases. This CDR3 contains 15 residues. Germline-derived CDR1 and CDR2 are SSHAT and FNYEAQ (reference sequence). For the CDR3, the DNA is TGTGCTAGCAGTTTGAGCGGCGGGGGGGCGGAGACCCAGTACTTC. This sequence encodes CASSLSGGGAETQYF.

This clone appeared a few times. The V gene is TRBV13, the J gene TRBJ2-5; 9 bases fit TRBD1. Germline V gives CDR1 PRHDT, CDR2 FYEKMQ (reference sequence). The CDR3 loop spans 15 amino acids. V lost 4 bases and J lost 2; bases outside the gene matches: 5. CDR3 in amino acids: CASSSRDRAQETQYF. CDR3 nucleotides: TGTGCCAGCAGCTCCCGGGACAGGGCACAAGAGACCCAGTACTTC.

V gene TRBV6-5 combines with J gene TRBJ2-3; 7 bases map to TRBD2. V trimming: 1 base; J trimming: 2 bases; junction bases outside the gene matches: 6. The CDR3 loop spans 16 amino acids. Per germline, CDR1 MNHEY and CDR2 SVGAGI. CDR3 nucleotide sequence: TGTGCCAGCAGTTACTTGGGGGGGGGAGACACAGATACGCAGTATTTT. Translated, it gives CASSYLGGGDTDTQYF.

This chain links TRBV7-2 with TRBJ1-4; D is possibly TRBD1 (5 bases). V lost 5 bases and J 4 bases, leaving 14 bases between the germline ends. Germline CDR1 is SGHTA and CDR2 is FQGNSA. The CDR3 covers 15 residues. The CDR3 loop is CASSHRTGVNEKLFF. DNA of the CDR3: TGTGCCAGCAGCCACCGTACAGGAGTTAATGAAAAACTGTTTTTT.

The CDR3 DNA follows: TGCGCCAGCAGCGCGGACAGGGGCACCGGGGAGCTGTTTTTT. Encoded protein: CASSADRGTGELFF. The chain joins TRBV4-1 to TRBJ2-2, with TRBD1 matching over 9 bases. The CDR3 runs to 14 residues. V shed 5 bases, J shed 4 bases, and the junction held 2 bases outside the gene matches. Germline loops: CDR1 MGHRA, CDR2 YSYEKL.

The chain carries TRBV13 and TRBJ1-1; no reliable D call. Trimming took 2 bases from V and 4 from J, leaving 8 bases between them. The CDR3 is made up of 13 amino acids. From germline, CDR1 is PRHDT and CDR2 FYEKMQ (reference sequence). The CDR3 coding sequence is TGTGCCAGCAGCTTACCGCGGGGCACTGAAGCTTTCTTT. This codes for CASSLPRGTEAFF.

The rearrangement joins TRBV29-1 to TRBJ2-7, with 8 bases aligning to TRBD1. The germline gives CDR1 SQVTM, CDR2 ANQGSEA. The CDR3 totals 13 residues. After removal of 5 bases from V and 4 bases from J, the junction contained 7 bases not matched to a gene. CDR3 protein: CSVPGQARYEQYF. The CDR3 DNA sequence: TGCAGCGTTCCGGGACAGGCTAGGTACGAGCAGTACTTC.

V gene TRBV29-1 combines with J gene TRBJ1-1, with D possibly being TRBD1 (6 bases). Germline CDR1 SQVTM, CDR2 ANQGSEA. There are 10 residues in the CDR3. V lost 3 bases, J lost 10 bases, and 9 bases lay in between. CDR3 sequence: CSVELGGAFF. CDR3 DNA: TGCAGCGTTGAGTTAGGGGGAGCTTTCTTT. Together with reference TRBV29-1 and TRBJ1-1, the CDR3 gives the full variable domain: SAVISQKPSRDICQRGTSLTIQCQVDSQVTMMFWYRQQPGQSLTLIATANQGSEATYESGFVIDKFPISRPNLTFSTLTVSNMSPEDSSIYLCSVELGGAFFGQGTRLTVV.